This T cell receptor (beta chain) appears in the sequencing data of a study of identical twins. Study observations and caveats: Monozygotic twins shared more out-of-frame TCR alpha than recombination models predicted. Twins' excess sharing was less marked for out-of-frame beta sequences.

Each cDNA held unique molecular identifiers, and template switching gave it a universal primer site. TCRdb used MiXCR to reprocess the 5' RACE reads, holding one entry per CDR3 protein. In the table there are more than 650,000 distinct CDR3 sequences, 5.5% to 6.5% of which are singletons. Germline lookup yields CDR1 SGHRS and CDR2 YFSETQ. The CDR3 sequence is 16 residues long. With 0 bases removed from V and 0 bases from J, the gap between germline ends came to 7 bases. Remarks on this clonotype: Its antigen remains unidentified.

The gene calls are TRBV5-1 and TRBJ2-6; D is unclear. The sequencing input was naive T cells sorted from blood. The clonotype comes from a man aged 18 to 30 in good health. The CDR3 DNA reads TGCGCCAGCAGCTTGGGACATACCTCTGGGGCCAACGTCCTGACTTTC. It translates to CASSLGHTSGANVLTF.